This TCR beta chain was recorded in a study of blood T cell repertoires in COVID-19. Study-wide background: Researchers got acute and convalescent COVID-19 samples from the United States, Italy and Spain. PBMCs, B-cell-depleted T cells, or T cells provided the cDNA or gDNA that made up the material.

Methods used by the authors: Amplification of reference gene primers was used by the study to estimate nucleated cell counts. TCRdb's table, derived via immunoSEQ multiplex PCR, lists solely in-frame clones and lacks some. That table supplies the V and J calls and clone size; D and trimming were determined from the DNA. This sample has over 85,000 clones, with around 87% found just once. V gave up 4 bases and J gave up 8 bases, with 20 bases separating them. CDR3 length: 16 amino acids. Germline CDR1 reads LNHDA; CDR2 reads SQIVND (reference sequence). The TCR sequence derives from a human donor in a cohort sampled during active COVID-19. The chain combines TRBV19 with TRBJ1-4; D is possibly TRBD1 (5 bases). The specimen was peripheral blood. The chain's CDR3 is CASSTSRSGTGEKLFF. The CDR3 DNA sequence: TGTGCCAGTAGTACCTCTCGTTCGGGGACTGGCGAAAAACTGTTTTTT.